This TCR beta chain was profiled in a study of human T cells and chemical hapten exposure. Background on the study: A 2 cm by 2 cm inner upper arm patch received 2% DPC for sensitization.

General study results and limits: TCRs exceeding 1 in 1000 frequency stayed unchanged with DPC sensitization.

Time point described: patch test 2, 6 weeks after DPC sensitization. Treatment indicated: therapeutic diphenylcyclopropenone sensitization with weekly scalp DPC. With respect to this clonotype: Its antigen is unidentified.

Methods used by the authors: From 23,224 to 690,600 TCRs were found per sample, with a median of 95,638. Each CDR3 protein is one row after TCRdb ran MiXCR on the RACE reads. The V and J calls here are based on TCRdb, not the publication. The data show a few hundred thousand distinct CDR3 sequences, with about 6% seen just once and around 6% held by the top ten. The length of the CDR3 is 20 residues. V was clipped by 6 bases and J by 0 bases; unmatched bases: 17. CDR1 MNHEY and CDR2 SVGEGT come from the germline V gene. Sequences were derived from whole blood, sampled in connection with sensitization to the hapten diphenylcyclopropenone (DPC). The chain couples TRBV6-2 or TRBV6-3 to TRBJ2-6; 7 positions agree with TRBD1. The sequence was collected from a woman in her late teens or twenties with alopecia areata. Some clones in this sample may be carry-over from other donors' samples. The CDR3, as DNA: TGTGCCAGCAGCCCTTCGCCGGGACAGTTTGCCCTCTCTGGGGCCAACGTCCTGACTTTC. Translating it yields CASSPSPGQFALSGANVLTF.